The 15 T cell receptor beta chains below all came from one sample that was sequenced in a study of monozygotic twins with inflammatory bowel disease. Reanalyzing the 5' RACE reads, TCRdb keeps one entry per CDR3 protein, without DNA. This specimen shows about 160,000 distinct CDR3 sequences; the ten leading clones hold roughly 2.3%. Sequenced sample: blood. All receptors derive from a human donor with ulcerative colitis or Crohn's disease, or a healthy co-twin of an affected twin (not recorded which).

The chain carries TRBV20-1 and TRBJ2-3; the D call of TRBD2 rests on TCRdb alone, since no DNA is present to check it. The CDR3 is 16 amino acids. The germline CDR1 and CDR2 sequences are DFQATT and SNEGSKA (reference sequence). CDR3 sequence: CSARAELAGDPDTQYF.

This chain joins TRBV7-9 and TRBJ2-5; the TRBD1 assignment by TCRdb is unverifiable without DNA. Per the germline V gene, CDR1 is SEHNR and CDR2 is FQNEAQ (reference sequence). The CDR3 covers 14 residues. CDR3 protein: CASSSGTNQETQYF. The whole variable domain, remainder taken from reference TRBV7-9 and TRBJ2-5, is DTGVSQNPRHKITKRGQNVTFRCDPISEHNRLYWYRQTLGQGPEFLTYFQNEAQLEKSRLLSDRFSAERPKGSFSTLEIQRTEQGDSAMYLCASSSGTNQETQYFGPGTRLLVL.

The V and J genes are TRBV25-1 and TRBJ2-2; TCRdb selects TRBD2, and the lack of DNA leaves this call unchecked. Germline lookup yields CDR1 MGHDK and CDR2 SYGVNS. The CDR3 extends over 18 amino acids. The CDR3 spells CASSEWRAAVVDTGELFF.

The gene calls are TRBV25-1 and TRBJ2-1. This CDR3 contains 12 residues. Per germline, CDR1 MGHDK and CDR2 SYGVNS. The CDR3 sequence: CASSYQNNEQFF.

The chain links TRBV24-1 to TRBJ2-7; the D call of TRBD2 rests on TCRdb alone, since no DNA is present to check it. There are 22 residues in the CDR3. CDR1 and CDR2 from the germline V gene are KGHDR and SFDVKD. CDR3 sequence: CATSASTSGGPLRIITFYEQYF.

The genes are TRBV5-1 and TRBJ2-7; no DNA is available, so the TRBD1 call from TCRdb remains unchecked. The CDR3 is 14 residues long. Per germline, CDR1 SGHRS and CDR2 YFSETQ. This chain's CDR3 is CASSLEPGTYEQYF.

The rearrangement joins TRBV20-1 to TRBJ2-6; there is no DNA to check the TCRdb D call of TRBD2. The CDR3 runs 17 residues. Germline-derived CDR1 and CDR2 are DFQATT and SNEGSKA (reference sequence). The CDR3 sequence: CSADGGGGASGANVLTF.

The CDR3 loop is CASSLGQLREQYF. The rearrangement links TRBV7-6 to TRBJ2-7; TCRdb lists TRBD1, though no DNA is available to test this call. This CDR3 contains 13 residues. Germline values: CDR1 SGHVS, CDR2 FNYEAQ.

V gene TRBV20-1 combines with J gene TRBJ1-1; TCRdb designates TRBD1, a call that cannot be tested without DNA. The V gene's germline CDR1 is DFQATT and CDR2 SNEGSKA (reference sequence). The CDR3 is 13 amino acids. CDR3 loop: CSARGTGETEAFF.

The chain has TRBV24-1 and TRBJ2-7; TCRdb lists TRBD1, though no DNA is available to test this call. This CDR3 region has 13 residues. CDR1 and CDR2 (germline): KGHDR, SFDVKD. The CDR3: CATSDPTGIEQYF.

This chain connects TRBV28 to TRBJ1-2. The germline gives CDR1 MDHEN, CDR2 SYDVKM. There are 12 residues in the CDR3. CDR3 region: CASSPTSYGYTF.

J is TRBJ1-1 and V is TRBV5-5; TCRdb returns TRBD1, unconfirmable since there is no DNA. The CDR3 has 15 residues. The germline V gene encodes CDR1 SGHKS and CDR2 YYEKEE (reference sequence). The CDR3 sequence is CASSLAGTGYPEAFF.

The CDR3 sequence: CASSPPDSLVAKNIQYF. The genes are TRBV18 and TRBJ2-4. The CDR3 covers 17 residues. The germline CDR1 and CDR2 sequences are KGHSH and LQKENI.

This rearrangement joins TRBV4-1 to TRBJ2-7; lacking DNA, the TRBD2 call made by TCRdb goes unchecked. The CDR3 is made up of 16 amino acids. From germline, CDR1 is MGHRA and CDR2 YSYEKL. CDR3: CASSQAPSGRIYEQYF.

The rearrangement joins TRBV28 to TRBJ2-7; TCRdb's assignment of TRBD1 cannot be checked, as there is no DNA. Germline assignment: CDR1 MDHEN and CDR2 SYDVKM. The CDR3 length is 14 residues. This chain's CDR3 is CASRPGEEKYEQYF.